This T cell receptor beta chain stems from a study of blood T cells in healthy people across ages. Whole-study results and caveats: Getting older went along with TCR beta diversity per million T cells dropping roughly linearly. PBMCs that were unsorted prevented a conclusive naive versus antigen-experienced comparison. Greater diversity and more naive CD4+ cells were seen in long-lived donors than in aged donors.

CDR1 MNHNY and CDR2 SVGAGI come from the germline V gene (reference sequence). This CDR3 is built from 16 residues. Trimming took 2 bases from V and 10 from J; bases not matched to a gene: 10. With a J-beta primer mix and a sample-barcoded 5' primer, a second PCR ran 7 to 11 cycles. One entry per CDR3 protein, called by TCRdb with MiXCR from the 5' RACE reads. The sample includes 910,000 or so distinct CDR3 sequences, 51% of them seen just once. As to this clonotype: What it binds is not known.

The amount of total RNA extracted per sample was at least 6 micrograms. Material for sequencing was blood. The chain recombines TRBV6-6 with TRBJ1-6; 8 bases align to TRBD1. The clonotype was recovered from a woman aged 60-70 years in good health. CDR3 DNA: TGTGCCAGCAGTTACGACTCGGACAGGGCTGGATCACCCCTCCACTTT. This translates into CASSYDSDRAGSPLHF.